This T cell receptor (beta chain) is from a study of shared clonotypes between healthy human individuals. As for the study in general: The donor group consisted of two women and a few men, aged 18 to 49. For every donor, three CD4 naive, three CD4 memory, two CD8 naive and one CD8 memory plates were used.

Only CD45RO-negative cells positively selected for CCR7 counted as naive CD8 cells, so terminally differentiated effector memory CD45RA+ cells were excluded. Caucasian adults living in Nashville, Tennessee, provided all samples. The V gene's germline CDR1 is WSHSY and CDR2 SAAADI. There are 15 residues in the CDR3. V lost 5 bases and J 5 bases, leaving 16 bases between the germline ends. The authors split each subset's genomic DNA evenly across several immunoSEQ plates. Method: immunoSEQ multiplex PCR; TCRdb's copy keeps in-frame clones and lacks some. The sample carries around 2,000,000 clones, about 95% recorded once.

The sequencing input was naive CD8+ T cells sorted from blood. The sequence derives from a man aged 18 to 30 in good health. This chain joins TRBV10-2 and TRBJ2-1; D uncertain. CDR3 in DNA: TGCGCCAGCAGTTGGCGACTCGCCGAACACAATGAGCAGTTCTTC. This gives the protein CASSWRLAEHNEQFF.